This entry is about one T cell receptor beta chain. The target antigen is unknown. Germline values: CDR1 LNHDA, CDR2 SQIVND (reference sequence). The CDR3 sequence is 15 residues long. V lost 3 bases and J 3 bases, leaving 12 bases between the germline ends. The protocol was immunoSEQ multiplex PCR, while the TCRdb copy is restricted to in-frame clones and leaves out a portion. Among about 580,000 clones listed, 95% to 98% were seen once. This sample stems from a study of shared clonotypes between healthy human individuals. Background on the study: The cohort comprised a couple of women and a few men. Their ages spanned 18 to 49 years.

In the naive CD8 group, cells lacked CD45RO and were positively selected for CCR7, so terminally differentiated effector memory CD45RA+ cells were left out. The donor cohort consisted entirely of Caucasian adults residing in Nashville, Tennessee. Whole-study findings and limits: Roughly 5% of naive CD4 clonotypes were shared across several donors.

V is TRBV19 and J is TRBJ1-5; D might be TRBD1 (6 bases). This sequence originates from a man under 40 in good health. Sequenced: naive CD8+ T cells sorted from blood. The CDR3: CASSISSGDNQPQHF. The CDR3 DNA is TGTGCCAGTAGTATCAGTTCAGGGGACAATCAGCCCCAGCATTTT.